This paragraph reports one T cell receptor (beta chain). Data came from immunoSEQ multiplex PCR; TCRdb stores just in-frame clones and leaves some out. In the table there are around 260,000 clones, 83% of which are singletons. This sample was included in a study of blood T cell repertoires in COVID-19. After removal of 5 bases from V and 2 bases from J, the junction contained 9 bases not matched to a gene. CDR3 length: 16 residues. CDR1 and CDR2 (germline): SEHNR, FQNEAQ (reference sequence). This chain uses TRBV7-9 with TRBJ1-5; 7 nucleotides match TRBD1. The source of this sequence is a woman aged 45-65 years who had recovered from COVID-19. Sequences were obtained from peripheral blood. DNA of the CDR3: TGTGCCAGCAGCCCCCCCGACACAGGGGGCAATCAGCCCCAGCATTTT. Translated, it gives CASSPPDTGGNQPQHF.